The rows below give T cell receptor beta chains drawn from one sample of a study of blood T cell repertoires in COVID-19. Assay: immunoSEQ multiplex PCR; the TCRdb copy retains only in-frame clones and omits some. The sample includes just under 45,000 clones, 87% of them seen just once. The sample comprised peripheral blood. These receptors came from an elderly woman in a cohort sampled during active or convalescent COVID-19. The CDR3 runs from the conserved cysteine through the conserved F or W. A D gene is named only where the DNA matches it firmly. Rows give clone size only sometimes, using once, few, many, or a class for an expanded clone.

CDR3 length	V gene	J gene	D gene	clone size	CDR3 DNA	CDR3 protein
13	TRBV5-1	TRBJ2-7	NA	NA	TGCGCCAGCAGCCCCGACAGTGGATGGGAGCAGTACTTC	CASSPDSGWEQYF
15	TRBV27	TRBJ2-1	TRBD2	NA	TGTGCCAGCAGGAAGCGGGAAGCATACTACAATGAGCAGTTCTTC	CASRKREAYYNEQFF
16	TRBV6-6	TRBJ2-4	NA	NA	TGTGCCAGCAGCCGCGGGCGGGTAATAGCCAAAAACATTCAGTACTTC	CASSRGRVIAKNIQYF
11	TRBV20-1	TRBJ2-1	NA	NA	TGCAGTCCTACCGCGCGCAATGAGCAGTTCTTC	CSPTARNEQFF
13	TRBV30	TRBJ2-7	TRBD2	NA	TGTGCCTGGAGGCGGGGGAGCTCCTACGAGCAGTACTTC	CAWRRGSSYEQYF
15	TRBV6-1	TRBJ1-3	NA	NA	TGTGCCAGCAGTGAAGCGGCAGGAGGCAGGAACACCATATATTTT	CASSEAAGGRNTIYF
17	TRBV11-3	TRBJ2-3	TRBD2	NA	TGTGCCAGCAGCCCAACCCGGGGGCTAGCGGGGGGGATGGGGCAGTATTTT	CASSPTRGLAGGMGQYF
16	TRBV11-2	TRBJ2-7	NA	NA	TGTGCCAGCAGCCCAAGGCGGAGGGGAGGCTCCTACGAGCAGTACTTC	CASSPRRRGGSYEQYF
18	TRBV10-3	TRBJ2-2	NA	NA	TGTGCCATCAGGAGGGCCGGAGGAGCGGCCATGAACACCGGGGAGCTGTTTTTT	CAIRRAGGAAMNTGELFF
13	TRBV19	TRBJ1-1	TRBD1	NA	TGTGCCAGTAGGGGACAGACTTACACTGAAGCTTTCTTT	CASRGQTYTEAFF
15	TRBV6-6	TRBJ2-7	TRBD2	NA	TGTGCCAGCAGTTCGACTAGCGGAAGCTCCTACGAGCAGTACTTC	CASSSTSGSSYEQYF
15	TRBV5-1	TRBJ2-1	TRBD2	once	TGCGCCAGCAGCTTGTATGGCGGGGGGTACAATGAGCAGTTCTTC	CASSLYGGGYNEQFF
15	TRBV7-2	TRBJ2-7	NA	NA	TGTGCCAGCAGCTTAGACGGGGTAAACTCCTACGAGCAGTACTTC	CASSLDGVNSYEQYF
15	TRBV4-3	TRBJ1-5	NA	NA	TGCGCCAGCAGCCAAACTGGACAGCGAAATCAGCCCCAGCATTTT	CASSQTGQRNQPQHF
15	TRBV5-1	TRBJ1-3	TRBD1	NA	TGCGCCAGCAGCCCGGACAGGGCCCGCGGAAACACCATATATTTT	CASSPDRARGNTIYF
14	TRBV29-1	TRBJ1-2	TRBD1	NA	TGCAGCGTTGAAGCGGGGACAGGGGGCCATGGCTACACCTTC	CSVEAGTGGHGYTF
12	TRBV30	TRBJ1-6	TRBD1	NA	TGTGCCTACGACAGGGTCGCCTCACCCCTCCACTTT	CAYDRVASPLHF
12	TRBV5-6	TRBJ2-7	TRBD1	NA	TGTGCCAGCAGCTCCACAGGGGGCTGGGAGTACTTC	CASSSTGGWEYF
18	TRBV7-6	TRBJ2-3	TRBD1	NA	TGTGCCAGCAGCTTAGCTTTGTCCGGGACAGGAGGCACAGATACGCAGTATTTT	CASSLALSGTGGTDTQYF
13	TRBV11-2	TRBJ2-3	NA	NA	TGTGCCAGCAGTCCCAGGACAACAGATACGCAGTATTTT	CASSPRTTDTQYF
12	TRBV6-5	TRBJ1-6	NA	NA	TGTGCCAGCACGACCCCCAGGTCACCCCTCCACTTT	CASTTPRSPLHF
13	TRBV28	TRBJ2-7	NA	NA	TGTGCCAGCAGTTTTTCCAGATACTACGAGCAGTACTTC	CASSFSRYYEQYF
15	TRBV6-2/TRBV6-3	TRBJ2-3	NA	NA	TGTGCCAGCAGTTCCCCCCGGACTGGCACAGATACGCAGTATTTT	CASSSPRTGTDTQYF
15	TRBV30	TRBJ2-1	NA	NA	TGTGCCTGGAGTCCACTAGCAGCCTCCTACAATGAGCAGTTCTTC	CAWSPLAASYNEQFF
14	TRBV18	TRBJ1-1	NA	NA	TGTGCCAGCTCACCCTCCGGCGGAAACACTGAAGCTTTCTTT	CASSPSGGNTEAFF
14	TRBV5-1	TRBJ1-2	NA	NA	TGCGCCAGCAGCTTTAAGGAGCCCAACTATGGCTACACCTTC	CASSFKEPNYGYTF
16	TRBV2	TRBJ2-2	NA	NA	TGTGCCAGCAGTGAGGACGCGGGGGCGAGACACGGGGAGCTGTTTTTT	CASSEDAGARHGELFF
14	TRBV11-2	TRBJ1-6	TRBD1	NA	TGTGCCAGCAGTCGAGACAGGGTTAATTCACCCCTCCACTTT	CASSRDRVNSPLHF
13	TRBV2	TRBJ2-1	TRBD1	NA	TGTGCCAGCAGGAACCCGGGACAGAAAAGGGTGTTCTTC	CASRNPGQKRVFF
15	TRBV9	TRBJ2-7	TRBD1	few	TGTGCCAGCAGCCCAGGACAGGGAGGTATCTACGAGCAGTACTTC	CASSPGQGGIYEQYF
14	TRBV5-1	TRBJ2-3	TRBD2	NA	TGCGCCAGCAGCGGGGGGACTAGTGCCGATACGCAGTATTTT	CASSGGTSADTQYF
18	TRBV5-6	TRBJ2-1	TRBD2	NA	TGTGCCAGCAGCTTAGGCCTTTTGTTAAGCGGGAGGGCTTTTGAGCAGTTCTTC	CASSLGLLLSGRAFEQFF
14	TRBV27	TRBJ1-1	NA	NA	TGTGCCAGCAGTTTAGAGGGTTGGAACACTGAAGCTTTCTTT	CASSLEGWNTEAFF
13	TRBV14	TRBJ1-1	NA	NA	TGTGCCAGCAGCCAATGGCAGGACACTGAAGCTTTCTTT	CASSQWQDTEAFF
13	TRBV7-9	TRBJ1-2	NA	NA	TGTGCCAGCAGCTCCGGGACACTCTATGGCTACACCTTC	CASSSGTLYGYTF
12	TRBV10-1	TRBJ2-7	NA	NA	TGCGCCAGCAGTGAGTCTACAGGACGGCAGTACTTC	CASSESTGRQYF
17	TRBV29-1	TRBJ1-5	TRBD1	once	TGCAGCGTTGAAGATGGGGACAGCGCGGGGGGAGATCAGCCCCAGCATTTT	CSVEDGDSAGGDQPQHF
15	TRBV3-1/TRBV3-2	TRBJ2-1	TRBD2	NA	TGTGCCAGCAGCCAGCGGGAGTGGCCGCACAATGAGCAGTTCTTC	CASSQREWPHNEQFF
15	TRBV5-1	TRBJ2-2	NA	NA	TGCGCCAGCAGCTTGAGCGGGTGGAACACCGGGGAGCTGTTTTTT	CASSLSGWNTGELFF
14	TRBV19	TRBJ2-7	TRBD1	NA	TGTGCCAGTAGTATTCCGGGACAGTTCTACGAGCAGTACTTC	CASSIPGQFYEQYF
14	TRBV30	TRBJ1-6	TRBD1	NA	TGTGCCTGGAGTCGACAGGGGGCTATTTCACCCCTCCACTTT	CAWSRQGAISPLHF